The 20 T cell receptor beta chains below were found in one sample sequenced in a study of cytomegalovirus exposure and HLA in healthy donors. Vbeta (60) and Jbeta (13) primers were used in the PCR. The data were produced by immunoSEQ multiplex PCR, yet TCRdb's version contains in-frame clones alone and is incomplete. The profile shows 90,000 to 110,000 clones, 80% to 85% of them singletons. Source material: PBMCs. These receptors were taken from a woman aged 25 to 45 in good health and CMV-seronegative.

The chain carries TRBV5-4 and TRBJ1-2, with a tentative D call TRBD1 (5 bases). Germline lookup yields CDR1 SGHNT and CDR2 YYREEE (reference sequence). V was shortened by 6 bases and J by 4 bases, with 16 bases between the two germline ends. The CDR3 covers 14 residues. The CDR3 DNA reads TGTGCCAGCACCCCGGGGGATGGGCCCTATGGCTACACCTTC. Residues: CASTPGDGPYGYTF.

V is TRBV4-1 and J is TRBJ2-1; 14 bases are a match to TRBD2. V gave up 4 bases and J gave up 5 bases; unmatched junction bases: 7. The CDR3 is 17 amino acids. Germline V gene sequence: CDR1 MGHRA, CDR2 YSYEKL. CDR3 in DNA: TGCGCCAGCAGCCGGGGGACTAGCGGGAGATTTAACAATGAGCAGTTCTTC. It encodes CASSRGTSGRFNNEQFF.

CDR3 region: CASILEVSTRTNEQYF. The CDR3 DNA sequence: TGTGCCAGCATCCTCGAAGTATCTACCCGAACTAACGAGCAGTACTTC. The chain employs TRBV2 and TRBJ2-7; D ambiguous. The ends were cut back, 7 bases at V and 5 bases at J, with 24 bases in the middle. The germline gives CDR1 SNHLY, CDR2 FYNNEI. This CDR3 region has 16 residues.

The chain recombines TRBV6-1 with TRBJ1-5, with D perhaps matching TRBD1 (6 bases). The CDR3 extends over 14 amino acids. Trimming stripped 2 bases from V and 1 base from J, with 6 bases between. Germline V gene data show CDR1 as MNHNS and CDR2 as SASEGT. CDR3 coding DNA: TGTGCCAGCAGTGAAAGGGGGAGCAATCAGCCCCAGCATTTT. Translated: CASSERGSNQPQHF.

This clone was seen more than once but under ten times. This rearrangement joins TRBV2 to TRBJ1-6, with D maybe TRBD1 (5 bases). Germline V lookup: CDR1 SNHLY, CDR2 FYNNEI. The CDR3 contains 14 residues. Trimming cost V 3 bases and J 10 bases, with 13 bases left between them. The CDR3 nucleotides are TGTGCCAGCAGTGACAGGGCCCAGGACTCACCCCTCCACTTT. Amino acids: CASSDRAQDSPLHF.

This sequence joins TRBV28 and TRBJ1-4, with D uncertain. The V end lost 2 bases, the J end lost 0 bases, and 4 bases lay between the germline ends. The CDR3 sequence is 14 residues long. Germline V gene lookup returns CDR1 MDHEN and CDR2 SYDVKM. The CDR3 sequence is CASSLPATNEKLFF. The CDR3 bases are TGTGCCAGCAGTTTACCAGCAACTAATGAAAAACTGTTTTTT.

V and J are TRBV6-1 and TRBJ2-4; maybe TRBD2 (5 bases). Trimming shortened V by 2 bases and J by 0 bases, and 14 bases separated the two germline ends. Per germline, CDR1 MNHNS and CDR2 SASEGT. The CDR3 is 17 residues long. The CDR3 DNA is TGTGCCAGCAGTGAACGTGACGAGGGTCTAGCCAAAAACATTCAGTACTTC. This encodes CASSERDEGLAKNIQYF.

CDR3 bases: TGTGCCAGCATAGTAGACAGGGGCCGTAATTCACCCCTCCACTTT. Its protein product is CASIVDRGRNSPLHF. The genes are TRBV2 and TRBJ1-6; TRBD1 matches at 8 bases. The CDR3 has 15 amino acids. The V gene's germline CDR1 is SNHLY and CDR2 FYNNEI. The V gene end was trimmed by 7 bases and the J gene end by 6 bases; junction bases not matched to a gene: 8.

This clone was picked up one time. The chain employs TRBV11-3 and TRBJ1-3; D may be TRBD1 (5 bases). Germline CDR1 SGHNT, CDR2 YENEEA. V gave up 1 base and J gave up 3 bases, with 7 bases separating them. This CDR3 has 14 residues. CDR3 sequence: CASSLAGYGNTIYF. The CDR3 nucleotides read TGTGCCAGCAGCTTAGCAGGGTATGGAAACACCATATATTTT.

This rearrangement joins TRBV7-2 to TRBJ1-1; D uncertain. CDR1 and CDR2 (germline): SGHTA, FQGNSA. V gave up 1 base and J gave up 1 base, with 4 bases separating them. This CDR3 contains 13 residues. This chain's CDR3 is CASSLGANTEAFF. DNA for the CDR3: TGTGCCAGCAGCTTAGGGGCGAACACTGAAGCTTTCTTT.

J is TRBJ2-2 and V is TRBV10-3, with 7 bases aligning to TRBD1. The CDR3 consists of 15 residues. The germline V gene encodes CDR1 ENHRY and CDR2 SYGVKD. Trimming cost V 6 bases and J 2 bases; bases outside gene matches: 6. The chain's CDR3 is CAISKTGDNTGELFF. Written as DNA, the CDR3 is TGTGCCATCAGCAAAACAGGGGATAACACCGGGGAGCTGTTTTTT.

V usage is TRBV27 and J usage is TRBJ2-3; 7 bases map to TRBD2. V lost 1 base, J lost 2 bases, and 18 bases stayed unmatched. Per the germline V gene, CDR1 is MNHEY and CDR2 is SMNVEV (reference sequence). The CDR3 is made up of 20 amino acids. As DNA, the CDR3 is TGTGCCAGCAGTTTATTGGATGTGTCTAGCGGAGAGGGGAACACAGATACGCAGTATTTT. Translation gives CASSLLDVSSGEGNTDTQYF.

In nucleotides, the CDR3 is TGCGCCAGCAGCTTCGGGACTAGCGGAACCTACGAGCAGTACTTC. Translating it yields CASSFGTSGTYEQYF. The chain has TRBV5-1 and TRBJ2-7, with 11 positions matching TRBD2. Germline CDR1 SGHRS, CDR2 YFSETQ. V was pared by 2 bases and J by 2 bases, with 3 bases of the junction left unmatched. The CDR3 contains 15 residues.

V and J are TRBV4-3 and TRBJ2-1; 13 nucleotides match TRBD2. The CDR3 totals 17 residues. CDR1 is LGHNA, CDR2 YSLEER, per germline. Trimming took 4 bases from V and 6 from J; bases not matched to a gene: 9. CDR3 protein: CASSPSWTSGRSNEQFF. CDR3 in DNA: TGCGCCAGCAGCCCGTCCTGGACTAGCGGGAGATCCAATGAGCAGTTCTTC.

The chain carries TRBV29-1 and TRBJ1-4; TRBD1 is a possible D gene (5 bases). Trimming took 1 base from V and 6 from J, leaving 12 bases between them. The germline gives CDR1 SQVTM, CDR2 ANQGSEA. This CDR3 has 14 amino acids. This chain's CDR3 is CSVEASGSDEKLFF. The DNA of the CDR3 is TGCAGCGTTGAAGCCTCAGGGTCTGATGAAAAACTGTTTTTT.

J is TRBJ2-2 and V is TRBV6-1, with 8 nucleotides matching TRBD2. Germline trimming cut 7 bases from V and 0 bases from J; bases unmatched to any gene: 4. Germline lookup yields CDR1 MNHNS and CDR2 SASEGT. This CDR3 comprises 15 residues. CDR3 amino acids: CASTVSGTNTGELFF. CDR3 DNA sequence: TGTGCCAGCACGGTTAGCGGGACGAACACCGGGGAGCTGTTTTTT.

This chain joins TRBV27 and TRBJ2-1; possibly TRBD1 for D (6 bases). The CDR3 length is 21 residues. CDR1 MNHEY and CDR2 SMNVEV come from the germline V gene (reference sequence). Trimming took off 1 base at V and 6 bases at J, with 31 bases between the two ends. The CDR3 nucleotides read TGTGCCAGCAGTTTATGGTCGGTTAGTCAGGGGAACCCCCTTTACGGCAATGAGCAGTTCTTC. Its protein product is CASSLWSVSQGNPLYGNEQFF.

CDR3 residues: CSVVARGSGNTIYF. The CDR3 coding sequence is TGCAGCGTTGTTGCCCGGGGCTCTGGAAACACCATATATTTT. The chain uses TRBV29-1 and TRBJ1-3, with D uncertain. The V end lost 4 bases, the J end lost 0 bases, and 10 bases lay between the germline ends. CDR1 SQVTM and CDR2 ANQGSEA come from the germline V gene. The CDR3 length is 14 residues.

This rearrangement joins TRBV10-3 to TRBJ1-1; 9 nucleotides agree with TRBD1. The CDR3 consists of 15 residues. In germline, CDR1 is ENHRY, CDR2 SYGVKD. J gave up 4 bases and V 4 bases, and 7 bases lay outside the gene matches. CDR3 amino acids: CAISAGQGSGTEAFF. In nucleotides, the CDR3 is TGTGCCATCAGTGCCGGACAGGGGTCGGGCACTGAAGCTTTCTTT.

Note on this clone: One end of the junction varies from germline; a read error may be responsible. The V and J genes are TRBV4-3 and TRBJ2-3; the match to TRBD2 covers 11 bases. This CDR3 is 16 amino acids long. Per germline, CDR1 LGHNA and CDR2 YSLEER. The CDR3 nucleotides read TGCACCAGCAGCCAAGATTTAGCGGGAGGGCCAGATACGCAGTATTTT. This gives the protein CTSSQDLAGGPDTQYF.